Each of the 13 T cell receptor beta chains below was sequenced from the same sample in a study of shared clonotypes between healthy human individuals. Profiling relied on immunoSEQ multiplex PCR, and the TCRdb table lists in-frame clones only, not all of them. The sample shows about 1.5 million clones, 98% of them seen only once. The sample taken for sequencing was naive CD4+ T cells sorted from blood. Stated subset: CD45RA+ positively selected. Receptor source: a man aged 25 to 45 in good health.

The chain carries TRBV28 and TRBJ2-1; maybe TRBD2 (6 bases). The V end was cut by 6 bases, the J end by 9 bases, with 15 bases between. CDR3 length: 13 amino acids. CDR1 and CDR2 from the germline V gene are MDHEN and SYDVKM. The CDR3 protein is CASSSQLGGEQFF. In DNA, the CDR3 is TGTGCCAGCAGCTCCCAATTGGGAGGTGAGCAGTTCTTC.

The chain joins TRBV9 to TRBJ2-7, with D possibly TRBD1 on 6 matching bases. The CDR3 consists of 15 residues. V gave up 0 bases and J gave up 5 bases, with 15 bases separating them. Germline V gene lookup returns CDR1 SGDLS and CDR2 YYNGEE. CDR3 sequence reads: CASSVVGASFHEQYF. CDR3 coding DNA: TGTGCCAGCAGCGTAGTGGGGGCTAGCTTCCACGAGCAGTACTTC.

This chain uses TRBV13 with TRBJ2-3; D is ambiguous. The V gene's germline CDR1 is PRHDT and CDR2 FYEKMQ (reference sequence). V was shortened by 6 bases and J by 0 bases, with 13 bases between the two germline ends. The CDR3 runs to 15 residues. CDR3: CASSGYSLSTDTQYF. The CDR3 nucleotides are TGTGCCAGCAGTGGGTACTCGCTTAGCACAGATACGCAGTATTTT.

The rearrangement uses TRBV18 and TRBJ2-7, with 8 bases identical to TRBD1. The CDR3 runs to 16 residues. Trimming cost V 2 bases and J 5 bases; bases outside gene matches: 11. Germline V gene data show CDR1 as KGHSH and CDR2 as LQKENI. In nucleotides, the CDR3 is TGTGCCAGCTCACCAAGCTACGGACAGGGTGTCAACGAGCAGTACTTC. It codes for CASSPSYGQGVNEQYF.

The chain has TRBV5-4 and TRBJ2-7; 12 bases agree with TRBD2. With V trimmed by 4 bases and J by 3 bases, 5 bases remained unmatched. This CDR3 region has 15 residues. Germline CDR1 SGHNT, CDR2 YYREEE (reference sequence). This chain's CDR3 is CASSPSLAGGYEQYF. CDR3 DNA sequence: TGTGCCAGCAGCCCCTCACTAGCGGGAGGCTACGAGCAGTACTTC.

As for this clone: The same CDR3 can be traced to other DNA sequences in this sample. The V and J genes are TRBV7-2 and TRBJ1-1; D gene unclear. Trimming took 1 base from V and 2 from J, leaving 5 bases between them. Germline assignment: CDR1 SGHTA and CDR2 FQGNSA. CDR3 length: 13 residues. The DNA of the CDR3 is TGTGCCAGCAGCTTAGAAGGCAACACTGAAGCTTTCTTT. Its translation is CASSLEGNTEAFF. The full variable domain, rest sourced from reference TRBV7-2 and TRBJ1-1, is GAGVSQSPSNKVTEKGKDVELRCDPISGHTALYWYRQSLGQGLEFLIYFQGNSAPDKSGLPSDRFSAERTGGSVSTLTIQRTQQEDSAVYLCASSLEGNTEAFFGQGTRLTVV.

CDR3 sequence reads: CASSQPFRNYGYTF. DNA for the CDR3: TGCGCCAGCAGCCAACCCTTCCGTAACTATGGCTACACCTTC. The chain links TRBV4-1 to TRBJ1-2; no definite D call. V was cut by 2 bases and J by 1 base, with 8 bases left in between. Germline loops: CDR1 MGHRA, CDR2 YSYEKL. The CDR3 is 14 residues long.

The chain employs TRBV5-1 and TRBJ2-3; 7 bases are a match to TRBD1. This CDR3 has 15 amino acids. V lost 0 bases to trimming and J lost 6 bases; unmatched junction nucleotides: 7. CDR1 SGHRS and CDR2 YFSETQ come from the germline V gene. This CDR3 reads CASSLAYRGGDTQYF. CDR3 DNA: TGCGCCAGCAGCTTGGCCTACAGGGGCGGGGATACGCAGTATTTT.

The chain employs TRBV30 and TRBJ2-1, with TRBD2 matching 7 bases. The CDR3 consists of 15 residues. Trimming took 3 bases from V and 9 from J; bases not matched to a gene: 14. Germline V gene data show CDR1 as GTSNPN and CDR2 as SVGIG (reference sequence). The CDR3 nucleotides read TGTGCCTGGAGGCCTGTGGGGAGGGCCTTTGGTGAGCAGTTCTTC. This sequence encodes CAWRPVGRAFGEQFF.

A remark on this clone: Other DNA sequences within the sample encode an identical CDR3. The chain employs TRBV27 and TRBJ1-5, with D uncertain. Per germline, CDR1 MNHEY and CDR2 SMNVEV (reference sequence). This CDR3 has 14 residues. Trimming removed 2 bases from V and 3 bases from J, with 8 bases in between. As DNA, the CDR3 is TGTGCCAGCAGTTTAGCTGGGCCCAATCAGCCCCAGCATTTT. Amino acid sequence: CASSLAGPNQPQHF.

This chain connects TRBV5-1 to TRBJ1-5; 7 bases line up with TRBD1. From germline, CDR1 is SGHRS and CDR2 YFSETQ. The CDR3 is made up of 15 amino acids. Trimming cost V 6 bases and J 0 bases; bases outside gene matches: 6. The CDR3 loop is CASTPGGDSNQPQHF. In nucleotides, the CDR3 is TGCGCCAGCACCCCAGGGGGAGATAGCAATCAGCCCCAGCATTTT.

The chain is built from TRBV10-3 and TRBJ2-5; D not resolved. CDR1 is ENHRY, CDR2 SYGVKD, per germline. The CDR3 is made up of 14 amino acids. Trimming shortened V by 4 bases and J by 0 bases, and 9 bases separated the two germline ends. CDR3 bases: TGTGCCATCAGTGGGGAAGGAAACCAAGAGACCCAGTACTTC. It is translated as CAISGEGNQETQYF.

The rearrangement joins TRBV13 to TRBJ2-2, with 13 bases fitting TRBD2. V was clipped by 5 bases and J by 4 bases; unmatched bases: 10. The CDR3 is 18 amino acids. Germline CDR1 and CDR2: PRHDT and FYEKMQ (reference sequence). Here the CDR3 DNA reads TGTGCCAGCAGCCGACCCGGACTAGCGGGAGCGGGCACCGGGGAGCTGTTTTTT. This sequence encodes CASSRPGLAGAGTGELFF.